This paragraph reports one TCR beta chain. For the second PCR, which ran for about 6 to 11 cycles, a sample-barcoded 5' primer and a J-beta primer mix were used. One entry per CDR3 protein, called by TCRdb with MiXCR from the 5' RACE reads. The sample gives more than 1,000,000 distinct CDR3 sequences, under 30% of which show up once; around 0.75% is in the top ten. This specimen comes from a study of blood T cells in healthy people across ages. V was shortened by 1 base and J by 2 bases, with 10 bases between the two germline ends. This CDR3 spans 15 amino acids. Germline V gene data show CDR1 as SGHVS and CDR2 as FQNEAQ. These same records also appear under a second study, on T cells of mothers and their children.

Input material: blood. The clonotype was recovered from a girl aged 2-9 years in good health. The J gene is TRBJ2-3, the V gene TRBV7-8; D is uncertain. CDR3: CASSLERLHTDTQYF. CDR3 sequence (DNA): TGTGCCAGCAGCTTAGAAAGGCTCCACACAGATACGCAGTATTTT. The variable domain in full, with the rest retrieved from reference TRBV7-8 and TRBJ2-3, is GAGVSQSPRYKVAKRGQDVALRCDPISGHVSLFWYQQALGQGPEFLTYFQNEAQLDKSGLPSDRFFAERPEGSVSTLKIQRTQQEDSAVYLCASSLERLHTDTQYFGPGTRLTVL.